Following are 13 T cell receptor beta chains from one sample sequenced in a study of blood T cell dynamics during melanoma immunotherapy. Documented time point: pre-treatment baseline. The method was immunoSEQ multiplex PCR; TCRdb's version includes in-frame clones alone and lacks a portion of them. The profile covers around 4,300 clones, with 90% to 97% appearing a single time and around 1.3% taken by the ten largest. This specimen was effector memory CD8+ T cells from blood, taken from a patient treated with checkpoint blockade. The receptors originated from a human donor with melanoma.

In nucleotides, the CDR3 is TGTGCCAGCAGTAAAATAGCGGGAGAATATGATACGCAGTATTTT. Residues: CASSKIAGEYDTQYF. V usage is TRBV27 and J usage is TRBJ2-3; the match to TRBD2 covers 9 bases. Germline CDR1 MNHEY, CDR2 SMNVEV (reference sequence). The J segment lost 6 bases and the V segment lost 5 bases, leaving 9 bases of the junction unmatched. The CDR3 totals 15 residues.

V is TRBV25-1 and J is TRBJ2-7; 9 bases agree with TRBD2. Germline V lookup: CDR1 MGHDK, CDR2 SYGVNS. V lost 8 bases and J lost 4; bases outside the gene matches: 3. This CDR3 contains 12 residues. The CDR3 nucleotides are TGTGCCAGCCGACTAGCGGAGTACGAGCAGTACTTC. Amino acid sequence: CASRLAEYEQYF.

The V gene is TRBV29-1, the J gene TRBJ2-7; 14 bases fit TRBD2. V was pared by 4 bases and J by 2 bases, with 16 bases of the junction left unmatched. CDR1 SQVTM and CDR2 ANQGSEA come from the germline V gene. CDR3 length equals 19 residues. DNA for the CDR3: TGCAGCGTTGTGGGAAGAGGGACTAGCGGGAGTATCGTCACCTACGAGCAGTACTTC. Its protein is CSVVGRGTSGSIVTYEQYF.

The chain recombines TRBV11-1 with TRBJ2-7; 9 bases are a match to TRBD1. CDR1 and CDR2 (germline): SGHAT, FQDESV (reference sequence). Trimming removed 6 bases from V and 2 bases from J; junction bases left unmatched: 8. This CDR3 region has 15 residues. DNA for the CDR3: TGTGCCAGCAGTCCACCCCGGGACAGGGCCTACGAGCAGTACTTC. Its translation: CASSPPRDRAYEQYF.

This rearrangement joins TRBV19 to TRBJ2-7; D remains unclear. Between the trimmed V and J ends, which lost 6 bases and 4 bases, there was a span of 22 bases. Looked up from germline, CDR1 is LNHDA and CDR2 is SQIVND (reference sequence). The CDR3 consists of 16 residues. The CDR3 loop reads CASRVSGGTSGYEQYF. The CDR3 nucleotides read TGTGCCAGTAGAGTTTCAGGCGGAACGAGTGGGTACGAGCAGTACTTC.

The rearrangement joins TRBV7-2 to TRBJ2-1, with D hard to call. In germline, CDR1 is SGHTA, CDR2 FQGNSA. The CDR3 consists of 11 residues. V lost 6 bases to trimming and J lost 9 bases, with 9 bases between them. CDR3 DNA sequence: TGTGCCAGCAGTGAGAGTTCTGAGCAGTTCTTC. Translating gives CASSESSEQFF.

This sequence joins TRBV5-6 and TRBJ1-4; 9 bases map to TRBD1. With V trimmed by 2 bases and J by 8 bases, 10 bases remained unmatched. From germline, CDR1 is SGHDT and CDR2 YYEEEE. There are 16 residues in the CDR3. CDR3 in DNA: TGTGCCAGCAGCTTTCTGACGGACAGGGGAGGGGAAAAACTGTTTTTT. Protein sequence: CASSFLTDRGGEKLFF.

The rearrangement uses TRBV11-2 and TRBJ2-7, with D perhaps matching TRBD1 or TRBD2 (5 bases each). CDR3 length: 12 amino acids. Trimming took off 5 bases at V and 7 bases at J, with 12 bases between the two ends. In germline, CDR1 is SGHAT, CDR2 FQNNGV. CDR3 amino acids: CASSGWGGEQYF. Here the CDR3 DNA reads TGTGCCAGCAGCGGGTGGGGCGGGGAGCAGTACTTC.

This clone was detected only once. This chain links TRBV27 with TRBJ2-7; D not resolved. The germline V and J ends were trimmed by 2 bases and 3 bases, with 8 bases remaining between them. This CDR3 is built from 13 residues. From germline, CDR1 is MNHEY and CDR2 SMNVEV (reference sequence). The CDR3 coding sequence is TGTGCCAGCAGTTTAGCCGGATACTACGAGCAGTACTTC. This gives the protein CASSLAGYYEQYF.

The rearrangement joins TRBV11-2 to TRBJ2-1; 7 bases map to TRBD2. Trimming cost V 1 base and J 0 bases; bases outside gene matches: 6. Per germline, CDR1 SGHAT and CDR2 FQNNGV. This CDR3 has 17 amino acids. The CDR3 here is CASSLVGGESSYNEQFF. The CDR3 coding sequence is TGTGCCAGCAGCTTAGTTGGGGGGGAAAGCTCCTACAATGAGCAGTTCTTC.

The rearrangement uses TRBV28 and TRBJ2-5; 8 nucleotides match TRBD1. The end of the DNA is better explained by TRBJ2-7, so the J call may be wrong. Per germline, CDR1 MDHEN and CDR2 SYDVKM. The CDR3 has 17 residues. The CDR3 region is CASSLLATGELSYEQYF. In DNA, the CDR3 is TGTGCCAGCAGTTTATTGGCGACAGGGGAACTCTCCTACGAGCAGTACTTC.

V and J are TRBV7-8 and TRBJ2-7, with D uncertain. The germline CDR1 and CDR2 sequences are SGHVS and FQNEAQ. The CDR3 consists of 13 residues. Trimming took 9 bases from V and 3 from J, leaving 15 bases between them. The CDR3 nucleotides are TGTGCCAGTTACGGTACGGCCGACTACGAGCAGTACTTC. Amino acid sequence: CASYGTADYEQYF. Full variable domain (remainder filled in from reference TRBV7-8 and TRBJ2-7): GAGVSQSPRYKVAKRGQDVALRCDPISGHVSLFWYQQALGQGPEFLTYFQNEAQLDKSGLPSDRFFAERPEGSVSTLKIQRTQQEDSAVYLCASYGTADYEQYFGPGTRLTVT.

J is TRBJ2-7 and V is TRBV18, with unresolved D. Trimming pared 3 bases from V and 2 bases from J, leaving 17 bases between. This CDR3 comprises 16 residues. Germline CDR1 and CDR2: KGHSH and LQKENI. DNA of the CDR3: TGTGCCAGCTCACCGCCGACTTCTACCATCCCCTACGAGCAGTACTTC. Translating it yields CASSPPTSTIPYEQYF.